Below, 4 T cell receptor beta chains from the same sample are listed, as sequenced in a study of graft-versus-host responses after intestinal transplantation. This table comes from immunoSEQ multiplex PCR, and its TCRdb copy is limited to in-frame clones, with some not included. The repertoire holds nearly 45,000 clones, roughly nine tenths seen once, with 3.5% to 5% in the top ten. Sequencing used PBMCs, obtained 524 days after transplant. The receptors come from a human patient who received an intestinal transplant, so some T cells may come from the graft donor.

The chain uses TRBV6-5 and TRBJ2-1, with D possibly being TRBD1 or TRBD2 (5 bases each). The CDR3 has 14 residues. Looked up from germline, CDR1 is MNHEY and CDR2 is SVGAGI. V lost 0 bases and J lost 9, with 12 bases in between. The CDR3, as DNA: TGTGCCAGCAGTTACTCCGCCGGGGCGGGTGAGCAGTTCTTC. It encodes CASSYSAGAGEQFF.

The chain links TRBV9 to TRBJ1-1; D unresolved. In germline, CDR1 is SGDLS, CDR2 YYNGEE. Trimming cost V 2 bases and J 3 bases, with 8 bases left between them. There are 13 residues in the CDR3. The CDR3 protein is CASSVRGYTEAFF. In DNA form, the CDR3 reads TGTGCCAGCAGCGTGCGGGGTTACACTGAAGCTTTCTTT.

The V call is TRBV9, the J call TRBJ2-1; D uncertain. The CDR3 length is 11 residues. In germline, CDR1 is SGDLS, CDR2 YYNGEE. Trimming removed 3 bases at V and 5 bases at J, with 3 bases between. The CDR3 DNA is TGTGCCAGCAGCGAAGACAATGAGCAGTTCTTC. Amino acids: CASSEDNEQFF. The complete variable domain, with remaining parts taken from reference TRBV9 and TRBJ2-1, reads DSGVTQTPKHLITATGQRVTLRCSPRSGDLSVYWYQQSLDQGLQFLIQYYNGEERAKGNILERFSAQQFPDLHSELNLSSLELGDSALYFCASSEDNEQFFGPGTRLTVL.

The V call is TRBV5-4, the J call TRBJ2-5, with D perhaps matching TRBD2 (6 bases). The CDR3 is made up of 16 amino acids. With 0 bases removed from V and 2 bases from J, the gap between germline ends came to 14 bases. CDR1 is SGHNT and CDR2 is YYREEE in the germline V gene (reference sequence). CDR3 region: CASSLESARGQETQYF. The CDR3 DNA is TGTGCCAGCAGCTTGGAGTCAGCCCGGGGGCAAGAGACCCAGTACTTC.